This TCR beta chain was captured by sequencing in a study of T cell changes during pregnancy in multiple sclerosis. V lost 2 bases, J lost 5 bases, and 9 bases stayed unmatched. The CDR3 sequence is 16 residues long. Looked up from germline, CDR1 is SGHTA and CDR2 is FQGNSA. Measured with immunoSEQ multiplex PCR; TCRdb has only the in-frame clones, and not every one. The sample yields approximately 44,000 clones, over 80% seen once. This sample comprised CD4+ T cells from peripheral blood mononuclear cells, obtained before pregnancy. This sequence originates from a female donor with multiple sclerosis, enrolled in a pregnancy study. The chain combines TRBV7-2 with TRBJ2-3, with 8 nucleotides matching TRBD2. CDR3 sequence (DNA): TGTGCCAGCAGCTTATTTAGAGCGGGGGTGCTAGATACGCAGTATTTT. Translating gives CASSLFRAGVLDTQYF.